The next 14 T cell receptor beta chains were all read from a single sample in a study of beta chain features in type 1 diabetes. Expressed TCRB transcripts were sequenced after all isolated RNA was converted to cDNA. Here immunoSEQ multiplex PCR was the method, and the copy in TCRdb shows in-frame clones only, minus some. The data hold about 200,000 clones, with around 9.9% observed a single time. The sequenced sample was central memory CD4+ T cells from blood. The receptor source for this set is a young man in good health.

This clone has at least ten counts. V and J are TRBV5-1 and TRBJ2-7, with TRBD1 as a possible D gene (6 bases). Germline lookup yields CDR1 SGHRS and CDR2 YFSETQ. V lost 3 bases to trimming and J lost 7 bases, with 11 bases between them. The CDR3 has 12 residues. The CDR3 loop reads CASSSTGHEQYF. The DNA for the CDR3 is TGCGCCAGCAGCTCTACAGGGCATGAGCAGTACTTC.

The chain couples TRBV5-1 to TRBJ2-1; 10 positions agree with TRBD2. After removal of 0 bases from V and 0 bases from J, the junction contained 12 bases not matched to a gene. The CDR3 is 20 amino acids. Looked up from germline, CDR1 is SGHRS and CDR2 is YFSETQ. The CDR3: CASSLANSGRTTRSYNEQFF. The CDR3 DNA follows: TGCGCCAGCAGCTTGGCCAATAGCGGGAGGACTACGCGCTCCTACAATGAGCAGTTCTTC. Together with reference TRBV5-1 and TRBJ2-1, the CDR3 gives the full variable domain: KAGVTQTPRYLIKTRGQQVTLSCSPISGHRSVSWYQQTPGQGLQFLFEYFSETQRNKGNFPGRFSGRQFSNSRSEMNVSTLELGDSALYLCASSLANSGRTTRSYNEQFFGPGTRLTVL.

A few counts support this clone. This sequence joins TRBV27 and TRBJ2-7, with 9 bases that match TRBD1. Germline assignment: CDR1 MNHEY and CDR2 SMNVEV (reference sequence). J gave up 5 bases and V 4 bases, and 12 bases lay outside the gene matches. This CDR3 has 16 amino acids. The CDR3 is CASSSTGTGKPDEQYF. The CDR3 DNA reads TGTGCCAGCAGTTCCACCGGGACAGGGAAACCGGACGAGCAGTACTTC.

This clone was seen more than once but under ten times. The V call is TRBV30, the J call TRBJ1-2; no definite D call. The germline V and J ends were trimmed by 0 bases and 4 bases, with 6 bases remaining between them. Per the germline V gene, CDR1 is GTSNPN and CDR2 is SVGIG (reference sequence). This CDR3 has 12 residues. CDR3 bases: TGTGCCTGGAGTGTTATCAGCTATGGCTACACCTTC. It encodes CAWSVISYGYTF.

This clone has a handful of counts. The V call is TRBV5-4, the J call TRBJ2-5; 8 bases map to TRBD1. The germline V gene has CDR1 SGHNT and CDR2 YYREEE (reference sequence). The CDR3 sequence is 14 residues long. Germline trimming cut 3 bases from V and 5 bases from J; bases unmatched to any gene: 6. This CDR3 reads CASSWDRRSETQYF. In nucleotides, the CDR3 is TGTGCCAGCAGCTGGGACAGGAGGTCGGAGACCCAGTACTTC.

J is TRBJ2-5 and V is TRBV5-1; 7 bases are a match to TRBD2. The CDR3 is 14 amino acids. The ends lost 2 bases at V and 3 bases at J; junction bases unmatched: 4. CDR1 and CDR2 (germline): SGHRS, YFSETQ. The CDR3 DNA is TGCGCCAGCAGCTTCGGGACTATAGAAGAGACCCAGTACTTC. This codes for CASSFGTIEETQYF.

This clone came up a few times. This chain joins TRBV7-8 and TRBJ2-3, with D possibly TRBD1 on 5 matching bases. Germline V gene data show CDR1 as SGHVS and CDR2 as FQNEAQ. The V end was cut by 1 base, the J end by 4 bases, with 9 bases between. The CDR3 is 14 amino acids. CDR3 protein: CASSLGGGADTQYF. Written as DNA, the CDR3 is TGTGCCAGCAGCTTAGGGGGCGGCGCAGATACGCAGTATTTT.

This clone was seen repeatedly, ten times or more. The CDR3 protein is CASSPGASTDTQYF. In nucleotides, the CDR3 is TGTGCCAGCAGCCCAGGGGCTAGCACAGATACGCAGTATTTT. The gene calls are TRBV7-2 and TRBJ2-3, with D maybe TRBD1 (6 bases). V shed 5 bases and J shed 0 bases, with 9 bases lying between them. This CDR3 has 14 amino acids. CDR1 is SGHTA, CDR2 FQGNSA, per germline. Full variable domain (rest looked up from reference TRBV7-2 and TRBJ2-3): GAGVSQSPSNKVTEKGKDVELRCDPISGHTALYWYRQSLGQGLEFLIYFQGNSAPDKSGLPSDRFSAERTGGSVSTLTIQRTQQEDSAVYLCASSPGASTDTQYFGPGTRLTVL.

Only a few counts were recorded for this clone. This chain connects TRBV4-2 to TRBJ2-2, with TRBD2 matching over 13 bases. Germline CDR1 and CDR2: LGHNA and YNFKEQ. V lost 4 bases to trimming and J lost 6 bases; unmatched junction nucleotides: 5. This CDR3 contains 16 residues. The CDR3 sequence: CASSLGLAGDSGELFF. CDR3 bases: TGTGCCAGCAGCCTCGGACTAGCGGGAGATTCCGGGGAGCTGTTTTTT.

This clone was seen many times. The CDR3 DNA reads as TGTGCCAGCTCACAAGGACAGCAAGAGACCCAGTACTTC. This translates into CASSQGQQETQYF. The V gene is TRBV18, the J gene TRBJ2-5, with D maybe TRBD1 (6 bases). This CDR3 spans 13 amino acids. V lost 4 bases, J lost 2 bases, and 8 bases lay in between. Per the germline V gene, CDR1 is KGHSH and CDR2 is LQKENI.

The CDR3 sequence: CASSPDRGNQPQHF. The CDR3 DNA sequence: TGTGCCAGCAGCCCGGACAGGGGAAATCAGCCCCAGCATTTT. The chain links TRBV9 to TRBJ1-5; 9 bases line up with TRBD1. CDR3 size: 14 residues. After removal of 4 bases from V and 4 bases from J, the junction contained 3 bases not matched to a gene. Germline lookup yields CDR1 SGDLS and CDR2 YYNGEE.

The chain employs TRBV4-1 and TRBJ1-4; the match to TRBD1 covers 7 bases. The V and J ends lost 7 bases and 5 bases, in that order; junction bases with no gene match: 10. Germline lookup yields CDR1 MGHRA and CDR2 YSYEKL. The CDR3 runs 15 residues. The CDR3 DNA follows: TGCGCCAGCACCCCGACCGGGACAGCGAATGAAAAACTGTTTTTT. This sequence encodes CASTPTGTANEKLFF.

This clone was observed a few times. The chain carries TRBV30 and TRBJ2-7, with 8 bases identical to TRBD1. The CDR3 totals 14 residues. Germline assignment: CDR1 GTSNPN and CDR2 SVGIG (reference sequence). Trimming took 3 bases from V and 2 from J; bases not matched to a gene: 6. CDR3 in DNA: TGTGCCTGGAGAGGACAGGGAATGGCCTACGAGCAGTACTTC. Its protein is CAWRGQGMAYEQYF.

This clone came up a few times. Here the CDR3 reads CASSLGRNSYEQYF. CDR3 nucleotide sequence: TGTGCCAGCAGCTTAGGGCGGAACTCCTACGAGCAGTACTTC. This chain links TRBV7-9 with TRBJ2-7; D gene uncertain. The germline V gene has CDR1 SEHNR and CDR2 FQNEAQ (reference sequence). CDR3 length: 14 amino acids. The V end lost 1 base, the J end lost 0 bases, and 7 bases lay between the germline ends.